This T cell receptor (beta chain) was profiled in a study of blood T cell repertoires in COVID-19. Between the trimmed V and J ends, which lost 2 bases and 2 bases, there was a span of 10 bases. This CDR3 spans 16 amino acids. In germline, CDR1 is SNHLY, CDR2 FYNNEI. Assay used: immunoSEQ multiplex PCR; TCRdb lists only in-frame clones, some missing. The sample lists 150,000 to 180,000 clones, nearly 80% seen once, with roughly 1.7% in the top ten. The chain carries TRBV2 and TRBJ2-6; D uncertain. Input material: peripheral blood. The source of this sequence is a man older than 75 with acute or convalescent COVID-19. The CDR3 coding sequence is TGTGCCAGCAGTGAAAGGTGGCTAGCTGGGGCCAACGTCCTGACTTTC. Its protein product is CASSERWLAGANVLTF.